A single sample gave rise to the 16 T cell receptor beta chains below, sequenced in a study of T cells after yellow fever vaccination. TCRdb fed the 5' RACE reads into MiXCR, producing one record per CDR3 protein. In the table there are 250,000 to 400,000 distinct CDR3 sequences, approximately 4% of which are singletons. The sample consisted of PBMCs, taken 15 days after the yellow fever booster vaccination. These receptor sequences come from a man aged 18 to 30 who received the YFV17D yellow fever vaccine.

This clonotype has at least ten counts. The rearrangement joins TRBV12-3 or TRBV12-4 to TRBJ2-3, with a tentative D call TRBD1 (8 bases). Trimming removed 11 bases at V and 2 bases at J, with 20 bases between. The CDR3 is made up of 15 amino acids. The CDR3 nucleotides read TGTGCCCTTCGGCGGGGGACAGGCACCACAGATACGCAGTATTTT. Protein product: CALRRGTGTTDTQYF.

There are a few counts of this clonotype. This chain connects TRBV4-3 to TRBJ2-7, with D possibly matching TRBD2 (6 bases). The CDR3 is made up of 17 amino acids. V was shortened by 0 bases and J by 0 bases, with 15 bases between the two germline ends. Germline-derived CDR1 and CDR2 are LGHNA and YSLEER. CDR3 in DNA: TGCGCCAGCAGCCAAGAAGCCATCCGGGGGACCTCCTACGAGCAGTACTTC. Protein product: CASSQEAIRGTSYEQYF.

The CDR3 DNA reads TGTGCCAGCAGCCCGGCTCGGGGAAGGGGCCAGCCCCAGCATTTT. This encodes CASSPARGRGQPQHF. The chain combines TRBV7-2 with TRBJ1-5, with a tentative D call TRBD1 (5 bases). V was trimmed by 5 bases and J by 7 bases, leaving 18 bases between them. Germline V gives CDR1 SGHTA, CDR2 FQGNSA. This CDR3 is 15 amino acids long.

This chain links TRBV7-2 with TRBJ1-1, with 11 nucleotides matching TRBD1. CDR1 and CDR2 from the germline V gene are SGHTA and FQGNSA. The junction had 4 bases not matched to a gene; V was cut back by 5 bases and J by 5 bases. The CDR3 is 14 residues long. The CDR3 loop is CASSRTGGITEAFF. The CDR3 DNA sequence: TGTGCCAGCAGCAGGACAGGGGGCATTACTGAAGCTTTCTTT.

This rearrangement joins TRBV6-2 or TRBV6-3 to TRBJ2-5, with a possible D match to TRBD2 (5 bases). Trimming left V 6 bases short and J 7 bases short, with 18 bases between. Germline CDR1 and CDR2: MNHEY and SVGEGT. The CDR3 is 14 residues long. CDR3 sequence (DNA): TGTGCCAGCAGCTACACGACTGTCGGGATGACCCAGTACTTC. This translates into CASSYTTVGMTQYF.

The rearrangement joins TRBV5-1 to TRBJ2-1; D is tentatively TRBD1 or TRBD2 (5 bases each). V was shortened by 4 bases and J by 3 bases, with 11 bases between the two germline ends. The CDR3 spans 14 residues. Germline assignment: CDR1 SGHRS and CDR2 YFSETQ. The CDR3 nucleotides are TGCGCCAGCAGCGAAGGGGACCACTACAATGAGCAGTTCTTC. It encodes CASSEGDHYNEQFF.

This clonotype was counted between two and nine times. The chain carries TRBV29-1 and TRBJ2-1, with D perhaps matching TRBD1 or TRBD2 (6 bases each). This CDR3 contains 15 residues. Germline lookup yields CDR1 SQVTM and CDR2 ANQGSEA. V was trimmed by 4 bases and J by 5 bases, leaving 18 bases between them. This CDR3 reads CSVGIIRGLNNEQFF. The CDR3 DNA follows: TGCAGCGTTGGGATAATCCGGGGGCTGAACAATGAGCAGTTCTTC.

The sample holds one count of this clonotype. Since a much larger clone is just one base distant, this may be a read error. The V gene is TRBV7-9, the J gene TRBJ1-6; no firm D call. Germline CDR1 reads SEHNR; CDR2 reads FQNEAQ (reference sequence). The CDR3 sequence is 16 residues long. The CDR3 nucleotides read TGTGCCAGCAGCTTAGTCCAGAGCTCCTATAAGTCACCCCTCCACTTT. The encoded protein is CASSLVQSSYKSPLHF. The whole variable domain, filled in from reference TRBV7-9 and TRBJ1-6, reads DTGVSQNPRHKITKRGQNVTFRCDPISEHNRLYWYRQTLGQGPEFLTYFQNEAQLEKSRLLSDRFSAERPKGSFSTLEIQRTEQGDSAMYLCASSLVQSSYKSPLHFGNGTRLTVT.

This clonotype was seen a few times. The CDR3 DNA is TGTGCCAGCAGTTTAGCGACAATTTACACTGAAGCTTTCTTT. Protein product: CASSLATIYTEAFF. The chain links TRBV12-3 or TRBV12-4 to TRBJ1-1, with D uncertain. Deletions cut 0 bases from V and 3 bases from J, with 8 bases between. The CDR3 runs to 14 residues.

This clonotype was observed many times. The CDR3 region is CASRTPGLAPTDTQYF. The DNA of the CDR3 is TGTGCCAGCAGAACACCGGGACTAGCGCCGACAGATACGCAGTATTTT. The J gene is TRBJ2-3, the V gene TRBV7-9; TRBD2 matches 10 bases. Per the germline V gene, CDR1 is SEHNR and CDR2 is FQNEAQ (reference sequence). The CDR3 extends over 16 amino acids. The junction had 9 bases not matched to a gene; V was cut back by 6 bases and J by 3 bases.

The chain uses TRBV2 and TRBJ2-2, with 8 bases fitting TRBD2. The V and J ends lost 3 bases and 0 bases, in that order; junction bases with no gene match: 3. This CDR3 comprises 16 residues. The germline V gene has CDR1 SNHLY and CDR2 FYNNEI. CDR3 protein: CASSDGGATNTGELFF. Here the CDR3 DNA reads TGTGCCAGCAGTGACGGGGGGGCAACGAACACCGGGGAGCTGTTTTTT.

This clonotype was counted between two and nine times. This rearrangement joins TRBV4-3 to TRBJ2-3, with D possibly TRBD2 on 7 matching bases. Looked up from germline, CDR1 is LGHNA and CDR2 is YSLEER. This CDR3 comprises 17 residues. Trimming shortened V by 1 base and J by 0 bases, and 14 bases separated the two germline ends. CDR3 sequence: CASSQAGRGASTDTQYF. In nucleotides, the CDR3 is TGCGCCAGCAGCCAAGCGGGACGGGGGGCTAGCACAGATACGCAGTATTTT.

This clonotype was picked up a small number of times. The chain carries TRBV6-6 and TRBJ1-2; D remains ambiguous. The CDR3 runs 13 residues. Germline values: CDR1 MNHNY, CDR2 SVGAGI (reference sequence). The V gene lost 0 bases and the J gene lost 9 bases, with 11 bases spanning the gap. As DNA, the CDR3 is TGTGCCAGCAGTTACTCGAAAACAGCGAGCTACACCTTC. This sequence encodes CASSYSKTASYTF.

This clonotype was detected only a few times. J is TRBJ2-7 and V is TRBV7-9, with D tentatively TRBD1 (6 bases). Germline V gives CDR1 SEHNR, CDR2 FQNEAQ (reference sequence). This CDR3 is 18 amino acids long. Trimming stripped 4 bases from V and 2 bases from J, with 24 bases between. The CDR3 reads CASSYAPLKQGGTYEQYF. The DNA for the CDR3 is TGTGCCAGCAGCTATGCCCCATTAAAACAGGGTGGGACCTACGAGCAGTACTTC.

This clonotype was observed many times. The rearrangement joins TRBV4-1 to TRBJ1-5; weak D call: TRBD1 (6 bases). This CDR3 has 15 amino acids. Germline-derived CDR1 and CDR2 are MGHRA and YSYEKL. The V end was cut by 6 bases, the J end by 5 bases, with 17 bases between. The DNA for the CDR3 is TGCGCCAGCAGTCATGCAGGGGCACAATATCAGCCCCAGCATTTT. This sequence encodes CASSHAGAQYQPQHF.

This clonotype was detected a few times. The V gene is TRBV7-8, the J gene TRBJ1-1; D is ambiguous. The length of the CDR3 is 16 residues. V was pared by 1 base and J by 3 bases, with 15 bases between. Germline lookup yields CDR1 SGHVS and CDR2 FQNEAQ. The CDR3: CASSLEPIVSDTEAFF. The CDR3 nucleotides read TGTGCCAGCAGCTTAGAGCCAATTGTCAGTGACACTGAAGCTTTCTTT.